This entry features one TCR beta chain sequence. Its antigen is as yet unknown. This sample was included in a study of T cell repertoires in cytomegalovirus infection. Whole-study context: Public TCR beta signatures provided an indication of both CMV infection and a matching HLA type. Study-wide findings and caveats: HLA-C-restricted CMV clonotypes gave the most frequent clonotype in two of eight donors. Summed public TCR beta family frequency identified CMV carriers bearing the relevant HLA.

TCRdb itself ran the reads through MiXCR, one entry per CDR3 protein. The table records under 800,000 distinct CDR3 sequences, 24% of them present only once. CDR3 length equals 16 residues. Per the germline V gene, CDR1 is MNHNY and CDR2 is SVGAGI (reference sequence). The trim removed 0 bases at V and 3 bases at J, leaving 3 bases unmatched. The sequenced sample was CD8+ T cells from PBMCs. The sequence derives from a human donor in good health (CMV status not recorded). Some clones in this sample may be carry-over from other donors' samples. The V call is TRBV6-6, the J call TRBJ2-3; 10 bases map to TRBD2. The DNA for the CDR3 is TGTGCCAGCAGTTACTCGAGCGGGGGGGCAACAGATACGCAGTATTTT. Its translation is CASSYSSGGATDTQYF.